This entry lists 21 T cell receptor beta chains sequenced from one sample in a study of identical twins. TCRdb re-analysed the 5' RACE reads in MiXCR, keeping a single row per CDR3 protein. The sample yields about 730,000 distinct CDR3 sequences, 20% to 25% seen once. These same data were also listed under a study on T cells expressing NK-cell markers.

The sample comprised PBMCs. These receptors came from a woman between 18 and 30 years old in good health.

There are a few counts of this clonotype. CDR3 loop: CSAVGASGSSTWEQYF. Here the CDR3 DNA reads TGCAGTGCTGTCGGGGCTAGCGGGAGTTCGACCTGGGAGCAGTACTTC. The rearrangement links TRBV20-1 to TRBJ2-7, with 10 bases aligning to TRBD2. Per the germline V gene, CDR1 is DFQATT and CDR2 is SNEGSKA (reference sequence). The CDR3 is 16 residues long. The J segment lost 7 bases and the V segment lost 5 bases, leaving 17 bases of the junction unmatched.

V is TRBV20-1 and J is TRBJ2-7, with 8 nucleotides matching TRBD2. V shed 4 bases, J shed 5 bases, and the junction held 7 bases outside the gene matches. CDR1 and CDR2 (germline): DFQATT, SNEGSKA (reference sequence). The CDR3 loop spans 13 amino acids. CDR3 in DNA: TGCAGTGCTACGGGACTAGAGAGGCACGAGCAGTACTTC. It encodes CSATGLERHEQYF.

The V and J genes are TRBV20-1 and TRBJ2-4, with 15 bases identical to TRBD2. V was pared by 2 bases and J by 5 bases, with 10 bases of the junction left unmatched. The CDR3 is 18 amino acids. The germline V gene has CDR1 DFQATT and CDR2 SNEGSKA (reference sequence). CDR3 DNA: TGCAGTGCTAGACCCCAGGGACTAGCGGGAGGTGATGAAAACATTCAGTACTTC. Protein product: CSARPQGLAGGDENIQYF.

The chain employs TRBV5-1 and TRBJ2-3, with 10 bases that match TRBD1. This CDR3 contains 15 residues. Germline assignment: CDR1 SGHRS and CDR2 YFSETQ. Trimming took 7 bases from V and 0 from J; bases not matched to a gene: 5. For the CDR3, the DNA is TGCGCCAGCTCGGGACAGGGGACAAGCACAGATACGCAGTATTTT. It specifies CASSGQGTSTDTQYF.

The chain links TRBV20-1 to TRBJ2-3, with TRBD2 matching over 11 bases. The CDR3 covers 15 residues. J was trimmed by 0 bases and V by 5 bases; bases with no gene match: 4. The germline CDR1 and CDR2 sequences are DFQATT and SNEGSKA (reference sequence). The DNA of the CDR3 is TGCAGTGCTTCAGGACTAGCGGGTAGCACAGATACGCAGTATTTT. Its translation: CSASGLAGSTDTQYF.

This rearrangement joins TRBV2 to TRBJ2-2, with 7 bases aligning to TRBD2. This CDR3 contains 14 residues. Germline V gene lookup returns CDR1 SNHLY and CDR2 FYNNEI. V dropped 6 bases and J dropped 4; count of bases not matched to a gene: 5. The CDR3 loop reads CASSASGTTGELFF. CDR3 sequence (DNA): TGTGCCAGCAGCGCTAGCGGAACCACCGGGGAGCTGTTTTTT.

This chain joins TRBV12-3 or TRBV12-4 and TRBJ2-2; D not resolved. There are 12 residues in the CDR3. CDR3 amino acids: CAVGANTGELFF. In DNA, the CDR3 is TGTGCGGTCGGAGCGAACACCGGGGAGCTGTTTTTT.

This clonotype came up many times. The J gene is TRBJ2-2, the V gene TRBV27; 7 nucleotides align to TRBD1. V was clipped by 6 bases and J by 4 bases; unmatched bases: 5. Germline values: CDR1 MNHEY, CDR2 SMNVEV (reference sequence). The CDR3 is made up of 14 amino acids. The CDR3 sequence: CASRDRVVTGELFF. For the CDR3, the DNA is TGTGCCAGCAGAGACAGGGTTGTCACCGGGGAGCTGTTTTTT.

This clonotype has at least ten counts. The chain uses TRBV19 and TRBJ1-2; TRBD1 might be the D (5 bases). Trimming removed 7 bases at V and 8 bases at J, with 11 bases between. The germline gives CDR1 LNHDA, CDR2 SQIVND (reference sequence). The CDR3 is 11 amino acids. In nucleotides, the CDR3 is TGTGCCAGTACCCTAGGGGACGGCTACACCTTC. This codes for CASTLGDGYTF.

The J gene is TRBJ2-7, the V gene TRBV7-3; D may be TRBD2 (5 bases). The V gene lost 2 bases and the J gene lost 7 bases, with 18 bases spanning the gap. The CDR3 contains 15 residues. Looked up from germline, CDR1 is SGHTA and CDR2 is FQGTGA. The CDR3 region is CASSLGPRPREEQYF. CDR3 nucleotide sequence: TGTGCCAGCAGCTTAGGTCCCAGGCCTAGGGAGGAGCAGTACTTC.

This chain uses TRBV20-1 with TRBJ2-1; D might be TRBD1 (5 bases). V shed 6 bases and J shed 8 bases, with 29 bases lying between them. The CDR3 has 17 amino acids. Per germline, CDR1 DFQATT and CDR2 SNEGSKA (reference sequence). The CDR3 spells CSARIFPQGLSQDEQFF. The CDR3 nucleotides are TGCAGTGCAAGGATATTCCCCCAGGGATTGAGCCAAGATGAGCAGTTCTTC.

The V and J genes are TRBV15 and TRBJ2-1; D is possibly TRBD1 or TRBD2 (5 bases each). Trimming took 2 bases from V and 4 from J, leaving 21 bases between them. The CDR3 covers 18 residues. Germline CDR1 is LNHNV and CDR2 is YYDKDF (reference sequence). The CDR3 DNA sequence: TGTGCCACCAGCAGACCTCGGCCTACTAGTTGGGGGTACAATGAGCAGTTCTTC. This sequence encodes CATSRPRPTSWGYNEQFF. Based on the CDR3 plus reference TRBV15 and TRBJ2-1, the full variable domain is DAMVIQNPRYQVTQFGKPVTLSCSQTLNHNVMYWYQQKSSQAPKLLFHYYDKDFNNEADTPDNFQSRRPNTSFCFLDIRSPGLGDTAMYLCATSRPRPTSWGYNEQFFGPGTRLTVL.

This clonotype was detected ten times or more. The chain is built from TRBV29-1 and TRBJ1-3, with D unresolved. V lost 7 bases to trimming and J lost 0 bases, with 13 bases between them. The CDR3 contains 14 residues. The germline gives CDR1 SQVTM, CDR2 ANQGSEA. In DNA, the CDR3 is TGCAGCGCCCGAACGGGTAACTCTGGAAACACCATATATTTT. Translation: CSARTGNSGNTIYF.

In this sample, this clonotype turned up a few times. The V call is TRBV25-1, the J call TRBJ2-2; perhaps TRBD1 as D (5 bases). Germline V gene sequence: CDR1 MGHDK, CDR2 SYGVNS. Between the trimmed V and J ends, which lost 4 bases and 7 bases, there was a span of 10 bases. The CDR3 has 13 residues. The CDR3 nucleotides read TGTGCCAGCAGTGGCGCAGGGATCGGGGAGCTGTTTTTT. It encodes CASSGAGIGELFF.

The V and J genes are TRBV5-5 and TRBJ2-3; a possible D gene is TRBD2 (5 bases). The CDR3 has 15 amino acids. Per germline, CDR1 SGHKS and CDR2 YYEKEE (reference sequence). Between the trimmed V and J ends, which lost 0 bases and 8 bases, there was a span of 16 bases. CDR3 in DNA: TGTGCCAGCAGCTTGGGGACGGGGTTTAGCGCTACGCAGTATTTT. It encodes CASSLGTGFSATQYF.

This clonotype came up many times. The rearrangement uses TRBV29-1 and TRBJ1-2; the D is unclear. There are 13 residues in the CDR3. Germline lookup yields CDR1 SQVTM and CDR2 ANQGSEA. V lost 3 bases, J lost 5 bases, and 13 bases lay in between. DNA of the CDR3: TGCAGCGTTGACAAACTGGGGTTTTATGGCTACACCTTC. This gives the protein CSVDKLGFYGYTF.

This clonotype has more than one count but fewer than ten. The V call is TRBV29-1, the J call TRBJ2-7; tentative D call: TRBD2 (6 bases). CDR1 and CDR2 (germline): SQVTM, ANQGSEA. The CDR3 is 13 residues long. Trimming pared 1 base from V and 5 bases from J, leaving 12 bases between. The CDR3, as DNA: TGCAGCGTTGAAGCCCGGGACTCGGACGAGCAGTACTTC. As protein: CSVEARDSDEQYF.

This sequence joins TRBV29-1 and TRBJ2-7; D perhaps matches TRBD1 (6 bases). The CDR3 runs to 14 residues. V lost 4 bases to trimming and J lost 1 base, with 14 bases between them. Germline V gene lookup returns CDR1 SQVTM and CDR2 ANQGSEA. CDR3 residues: CSVGLQGRSYEQYF. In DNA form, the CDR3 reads TGCAGCGTTGGTTTACAGGGCCGGTCCTACGAGCAGTACTTC.

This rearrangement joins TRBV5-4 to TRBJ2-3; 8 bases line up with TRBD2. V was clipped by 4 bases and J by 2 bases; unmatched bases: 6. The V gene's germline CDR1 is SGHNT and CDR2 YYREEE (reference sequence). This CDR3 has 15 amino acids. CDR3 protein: CASSARGGATDTQYF. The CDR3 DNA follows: TGTGCCAGCAGCGCCCGGGGGGGCGCCACAGATACGCAGTATTTT.

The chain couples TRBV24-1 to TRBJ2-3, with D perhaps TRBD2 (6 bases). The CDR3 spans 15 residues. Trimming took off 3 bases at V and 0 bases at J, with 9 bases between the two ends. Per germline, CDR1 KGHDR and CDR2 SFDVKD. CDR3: CATSDNSGSTDTQYF. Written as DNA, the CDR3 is TGTGCCACCAGTGATAACAGCGGGAGCACAGATACGCAGTATTTT.

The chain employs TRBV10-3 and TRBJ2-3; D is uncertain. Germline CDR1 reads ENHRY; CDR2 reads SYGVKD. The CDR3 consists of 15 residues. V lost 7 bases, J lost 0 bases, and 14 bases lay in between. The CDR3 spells CAIKTATTSTDTQYF. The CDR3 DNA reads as TGTGCCATCAAAACTGCAACCACTAGCACAGATACGCAGTATTTT.